The rows below give T cell receptor beta chains drawn from one sample of a study of control samples from healthy donors and cancer patients. Using immunoSEQ multiplex PCR, the repertoire was profiled, and TCRdb retains in-frame clones only, with some absent. In the table there are 40,000 to 50,000 clones, over 65% of which are singletons. The sample comprised formalin-fixed, paraffin-embedded tissue. These receptors were taken from a male donor with melanoma. Both conserved end residues are trimmed from each CDR3. A D gene is named only where the DNA matches it firmly. Clone size is given for some rows only: seen once, a few or many times, or a class if the clone is expanded.

d_call,j_call,clone_size,v_call,cdr3_aa
-,TRBJ2-2,-,TRBV5-1,ASSLEGPTGELF
TRBD1,TRBJ1-1,many,TRBV4-1,ASSQTGTTEAF
TRBD2,TRBJ2-7,few,TRBV28,ASSLYPPSGYTYEQY
TRBD2,TRBJ2-2,-,TRBV24-1,ATSRSGTTNTGELF
-,TRBJ2-3,few,TRBV12-3/TRBV12-4,ASGKSTDTQY
TRBD2,TRBJ2-3,-,TRBV27,ASSSLRTSGPRGDTQY
-,TRBJ2-4,-,TRBV11-2,ASSLTRGDIQY
-,TRBJ2-1,-,TRBV6-6,ASTGVHYNEQF
TRBD2,TRBJ2-7,-,TRBV2,ASSAGLAGPYEQY
-,TRBJ2-3,-,TRBV10-3,AISEPESRTDTQY
-,TRBJ1-6,-,TRBV30,AWNGGLGWALH
TRBD1,TRBJ2-3,-,TRBV18,ASSPPLGRGPDTQY
TRBD1,TRBJ2-3,-,TRBV9,ASSVGTGETDTQY
-,TRBJ1-1,-,TRBV4-2,ASSQDYLTGAF
TRBD1,TRBJ1-2,-,TRBV28,ASSRDRDYGYT
TRBD1,TRBJ1-1,-,TRBV11-2,ASSLVRGRGTEAF
TRBD1,TRBJ2-3,-,TRBV6-1,ASSEAGTGAPSTDTQY